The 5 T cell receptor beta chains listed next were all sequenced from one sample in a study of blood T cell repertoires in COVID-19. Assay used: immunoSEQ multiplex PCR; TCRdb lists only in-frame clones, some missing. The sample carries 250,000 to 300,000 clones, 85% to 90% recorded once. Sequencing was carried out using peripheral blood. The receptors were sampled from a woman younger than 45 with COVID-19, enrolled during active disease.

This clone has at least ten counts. The CDR3 DNA reads as TGTGCCAGCAGCACAAGGGGTCTGGATGGCTACACCTTC. Translation gives CASSTRGLDGYTF. This chain joins TRBV6-5 and TRBJ1-2, with TRBD1 as a possible D gene (5 bases). V was trimmed by 6 bases and J by 6 bases, leaving 14 bases between them. CDR1 MNHEY and CDR2 SVGAGI come from the germline V gene. The CDR3 runs 13 residues.

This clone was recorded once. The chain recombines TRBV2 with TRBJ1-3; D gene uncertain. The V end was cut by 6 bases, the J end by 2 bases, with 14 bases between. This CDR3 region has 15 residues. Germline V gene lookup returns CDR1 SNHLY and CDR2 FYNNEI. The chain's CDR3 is CASSATRLTGNTIYF. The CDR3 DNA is TGTGCCAGCAGCGCAACGAGGCTAACTGGAAACACCATATATTTT.

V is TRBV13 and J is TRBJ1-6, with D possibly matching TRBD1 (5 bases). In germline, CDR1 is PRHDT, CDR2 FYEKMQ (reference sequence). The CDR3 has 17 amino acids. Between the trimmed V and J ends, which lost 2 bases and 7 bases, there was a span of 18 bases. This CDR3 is CASSLTRGGFGNSPLHF. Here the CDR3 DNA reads TGTGCCAGCAGCTTAACTCGGGGGGGGTTCGGAAATTCACCCCTCCACTTT.

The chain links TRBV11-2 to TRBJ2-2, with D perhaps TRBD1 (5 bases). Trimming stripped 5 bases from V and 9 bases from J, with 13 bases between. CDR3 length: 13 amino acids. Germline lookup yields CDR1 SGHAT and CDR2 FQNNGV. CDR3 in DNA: TGTGCCAGCAGCCGATTCAGGGTCCGGGAGCTGTTTTTT. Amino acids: CASSRFRVRELFF.

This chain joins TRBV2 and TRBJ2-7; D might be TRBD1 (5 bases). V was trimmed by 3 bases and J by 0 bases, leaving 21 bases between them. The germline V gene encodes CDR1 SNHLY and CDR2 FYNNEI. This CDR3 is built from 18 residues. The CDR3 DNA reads TGTGCCAGCAGTGAGAGGAACACGCGCCCTGGGGCCTCCTACGAGCAGTACTTC. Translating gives CASSERNTRPGASYEQYF.